What follows describes a single TCR beta chain. The antigen is not known. In the multiple sclerosis control group, patients were treatment-naive and had stable or active relapsing-remitting disease. Purification of the CD8+ and CD4+ T cells relied on negative isolation, and TEMRA cells underwent FACS enrichment. This CDR3 region has 14 residues. The V end lost 8 bases, the J end lost 3 bases, and 18 bases lay between the germline ends. From germline, CDR1 is DFQATT and CDR2 SNEGSKA (reference sequence). An amount of RNA that ranged from roughly 0.5 to 1 ug was reverse transcribed with random hexamers. TCR beta CDR3 was amplified by immunoSEQ covering 54 Vbeta and 13 Jbeta. TCRdb analysed the immunoSEQ multiplex PCR reads with MiXCR anew, one entry per CDR3 protein. The data hold roughly 200,000 distinct CDR3 sequences, with more than 85% observed a single time. The sample belongs to a study of CD8 T cells in Susac syndrome. General study points: It was acknowledged in the study that its TCR sequencing and HLA analysis involved a relatively small number of individuals.

The origin of this receptor is a human donor with multiple sclerosis. Sequencing used CD4+ T cells from PBMCs. V and J are TRBV20-1 and TRBJ2-3; possibly TRBD2 for D (5 bases). The DNA for the CDR3 is TGCAGTTTCCTCGATATGAGGAGGACAGATACGCAGTATTTT. Amino acids: CSFLDMRRTDTQYF.